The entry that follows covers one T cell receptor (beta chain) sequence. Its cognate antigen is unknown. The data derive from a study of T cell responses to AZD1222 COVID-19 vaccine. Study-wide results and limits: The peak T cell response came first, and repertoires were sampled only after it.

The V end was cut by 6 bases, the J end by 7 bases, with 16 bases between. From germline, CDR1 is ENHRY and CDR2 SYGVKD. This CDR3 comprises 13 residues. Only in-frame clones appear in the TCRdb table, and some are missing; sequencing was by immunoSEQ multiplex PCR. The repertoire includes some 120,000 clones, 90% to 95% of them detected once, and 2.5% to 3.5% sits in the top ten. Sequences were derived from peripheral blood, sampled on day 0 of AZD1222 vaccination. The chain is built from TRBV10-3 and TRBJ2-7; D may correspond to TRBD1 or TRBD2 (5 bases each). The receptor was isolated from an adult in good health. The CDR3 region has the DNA TGTGCCATCAGCCGCCGGGACCTTCGGGAGCAGTACTTC. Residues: CAISRRDLREQYF.